This T cell receptor (beta chain) stems from a study of T-cell reconstitution after alpha-beta-depleted transplantation in children (dated by TCRdb to about 2016). Describing the broader study: Using TCR repertoire profiling, the study followed T-cell immune reconstitution in a quantitative way in children after TCRalphabeta/CD19-depleted allogeneic hematopoietic cell transplantation.

V and J lose 0 bases and 2 bases, and a span of 8 bases separates them. Counted from cysteine to phenylalanine, this CDR3 has 15 amino acids. The sequence is cut down to CDR3 DNA, 45 bases in frame from base 1. The germline V gene (reference sequence) yields LNHDA for CDR1 and SQIVND for CDR2. Library creation used PCR. TCRdb records Illumina HiSeq 2500 as the sequencer. TCR libraries were prepared with molecular barcoding, using unique molecular identifiers to normalize TCRbeta repertoire quantification. Clones were called with MiXCR by TCRdb after fastp trimmed the public reads at Q25, and only in-frame beta chains were retained. Records with the same CDR3 protein are collapsed into one entry carrying the most frequent genes and DNA. This sample lists about 350,000 distinct CDR3 sequences; around 15% were detected once. The ten largest clones take up about 41% of the sample. About this clonotype: Its recognized antigen is unknown. No base-level quality is on record; no much larger clone is a single base apart.

What the authors observed across the whole study: About two months after transplant, the apparently early recovery of alphabetaT-cell counts reportedly depended on just several hundred clones that had expanded rapidly and came from non-depleted graft cells. Hyperexpanded clone frequencies declined over subsequent months; after one year, T-cell counts and TCRbeta diversity were mostly attributed to newly produced T cells. In some patients, the high TCRbeta diversity seen at day 60 was put down to recipient T cells and intrathymic progenitors that had survived conditioning.

The treatment or condition label, read with the paper, signifies: allogeneic hematopoietic cell transplantation with graft depleted of TCRalphabeta T cells and CD19 B cells. The transplant recipients were children given TCRalphabeta/CD19-depleted allogeneic hematopoietic cell grafts. The receptor was isolated from a male patient aged 2 to 9 who had a stem cell transplant for acute lymphoblastic leukemia, so the T cells may come from the graft donor. Here the sequenced sample was PBMCs, mostly from graft donor cells, taken 360 days after TCRalphabeta/CD19-depleted stem cell transplant. Recombination joined TRBV19 with TRBJ2-1; possibly the D gene is TRBD1, per 6 matching bases. The DNA sequence follows: TGTGCCAGTAGTATAGATCGGGACACCTACAATGAGCAGTTCTTC. This translates into CASSIDRDTYNEQFF.